These T cell receptor beta chains were read from a single sample in a study of shared clonotypes between healthy human individuals. Method: immunoSEQ multiplex PCR; TCRdb's copy keeps in-frame clones and lacks some. The sample carries millions of clones, 90% to 95% recorded once. Specimen: naive CD8+ T cells from PBMCs. These receptors came from a man aged 18 to 29 in good health. Some clones in this sample may be carry-over from other donors' samples. The CDR3 runs from the conserved cysteine through the conserved F or W. A D gene is named only where the DNA matches it firmly. Expanded clones are given a class, and other clones once, few, many or no size at all.

V	D	size	length	J	CDR3	DNA
TRBV5-4	TRBD1	-	14	TRBJ2-7	CASSFDRGLYEQYF	TGTGCCAGCAGCTTTGACAGGGGGCTTTACGAGCAGTACTTC
TRBV9	TRBD1	-	16	TRBJ2-7	CASSASSGQAPYEQYF	TGTGCCAGCAGCGCCTCCTCAGGACAGGCTCCCTACGAGCAGTACTTC
TRBV10-3	-	-	15	TRBJ2-7	CAISESEAQGGEQYF	TGTGCCATCAGTGAGTCTGAAGCGCAGGGCGGCGAGCAGTACTTC
TRBV7-6	-	-	18	TRBJ2-3	CASSLRADFPPTKDTQYF	TGTGCCAGCAGCTTAAGAGCGGATTTCCCCCCCACGAAAGATACGCAGTATTTT
TRBV27	-	few	12	TRBJ1-1	CASRMGNTEAFF	TGTGCCAGCAGGATGGGTAACACTGAAGCTTTCTTT
TRBV25-1	-	few	13	TRBJ1-1	CASSLAMNTEAFF	TGTGCCAGCAGTCTGGCTATGAACACTGAAGCTTTCTTT
TRBV7-9	-	-	14	TRBJ1-2	CASSSGGPSVGYTF	TGTGCCAGCAGCTCCGGGGGTCCCAGCGTCGGCTACACCTTC
TRBV21-1	-	-	16	TRBJ2-7	CASSKEGGRASYEQYF	TGTGCCAGCAGCAAAGAAGGCGGGAGGGCCTCCTACGAGCAGTACTTC
TRBV27	TRBD2	-	15	TRBJ2-2	CASSLVAGYTGELFF	TGTGCCAGCAGTTTGGTAGCGGGTTACACCGGGGAGCTGTTTTTT
TRBV28	TRBD2	-	17	TRBJ2-7	CASSLEGGGSIDYEQYF	TGTGCCAGCAGTTTAGAGGGCGGCGGGAGTATTGACTACGAGCAGTACTTC
TRBV5-5	-	-	15	TRBJ1-2	CASSAAGISNYGYTF	TGTGCCAGCAGCGCGGCAGGGATCTCTAACTATGGCTACACCTTC
TRBV10-1	TRBD2	-	15	TRBJ2-2	CASSGLAGGTGELFF	TGCGCCAGCAGCGGACTAGCGGGAGGAACCGGGGAGCTGTTTTTT
TRBV19	-	few	16	TRBJ1-5	CASSPTPRDSNQPQHF	TGTGCCAGTAGTCCCACTCCCCGGGATAGCAATCAGCCCCAGCATTTT
TRBV5-1	-	-	15	TRBJ2-7	CASSFGIFSSYEQYF	TGCGCCAGCAGCTTCGGCATATTTAGCTCCTACGAGCAGTACTTC
TRBV6-5	TRBD2	-	15	TRBJ2-1	CASSSPGTSETEQFF	TGTGCCAGCAGTTCCCCGGGGACTAGCGAGACTGAGCAGTTCTTC
TRBV7-9	TRBD1	-	16	TRBJ2-4	CASSLGQGAAKNIQYF	TGTGCCAGCAGCCTGGGACAGGGGGCGGCCAAAAACATTCAGTACTTC
TRBV9	TRBD1	-	17	TRBJ2-7	CASSVAPDRGGFYEQYF	TGTGCCAGCAGCGTAGCTCCGGACAGGGGTGGATTCTACGAGCAGTACTTC
TRBV27	TRBD2	once	14	TRBJ2-7	CASKRGGSSYEQYF	TGTGCCAGCAAGCGGGGCGGGAGCTCCTACGAGCAGTACTTC
TRBV27	TRBD2	-	16	TRBJ2-2	CASSLYAWGGTGELFF	TGTGCCAGCAGTTTATACGCTTGGGGGGGCACCGGGGAGCTGTTTTTT
TRBV10-3	TRBD1	-	17	TRBJ2-7	CAISEFPGQGASYEQYF	TGTGCCATCAGTGAGTTTCCGGGACAGGGGGCTTCCTACGAGCAGTACTTC
TRBV6-4	TRBD2	-	14	TRBJ2-1	CASSGLAGSNEQFF	TGTGCCAGCAGCGGACTAGCGGGATCCAATGAGCAGTTCTTC
TRBV6-4	-	-	14	TRBJ2-1	CASSDSDGNNEQFF	TGTGCCAGCAGTGACTCGGACGGAAACAATGAGCAGTTCTTC
TRBV11-2	-	-	15	TRBJ2-7	CASSGPSPSGYEQYF	TGTGCCAGCAGCGGCCCCAGTCCCTCGGGCTACGAGCAGTACTTC
TRBV6-6	-	-	13	TRBJ1-5	CASSPRRNQPQHF	TGTGCCAGCAGTCCCCGGCGCAATCAGCCCCAGCATTTT
TRBV19	-	-	14	TRBJ1-4	CASRRALGLEKLFF	TGTGCCAGTAGGCGGGCTTTAGGGCTTGAAAAACTGTTTTTT
TRBV28	-	-	11	TRBJ2-7	CASSLPGLLYF	TGTGCCAGCAGTTTACCGGGGTTGTTGTACTTC
TRBV5-6	-	once	14	TRBJ1-2	CASSIDRTSYGYTF	TGTGCCAGCAGCATAGACAGGACCTCCTATGGCTACACCTTC
TRBV7-9	-	-	14	TRBJ1-4	CASSLEAFDEKLFF	TGTGCCAGCAGCTTGGAGGCATTTGATGAAAAACTGTTTTTT
TRBV29-1	TRBD1	-	13	TRBJ2-2	CSADRVNTGELFF	TGCAGCGCGGACAGGGTGAACACCGGGGAGCTGTTTTTT
TRBV5-4	-	-	14	TRBJ1-2	CASSSSQDGYGYTF	TGTGCCAGCAGCTCCTCACAGGACGGCTATGGCTACACCTTC
TRBV6-5	-	-	12	TRBJ2-1	CASSYTGREQFF	TGTGCCAGCAGTTACACCGGAAGGGAGCAGTTCTTC
TRBV27	TRBD1	-	16	TRBJ1-2	CASSEIWTGSDYGYTF	TGTGCCAGCAGTGAAATATGGACAGGGTCGGACTATGGCTACACCTTC
TRBV27	-	-	14	TRBJ1-1	CASSIQAESTEAFF	TGTGCCAGTTCTATACAGGCGGAGAGCACTGAAGCTTTCTTT
TRBV27	-	-	13	TRBJ1-1	CASSFLGGTEAFF	TGTGCCAGCAGTTTTCTAGGGGGGACTGAAGCTTTCTTT
TRBV28	-	-	15	TRBJ1-2	CASSSDSEEDYGYTF	TGTGCCAGCAGTTCCGACAGTGAGGAGGACTATGGCTACACCTTC
TRBV30	TRBD1	-	13	TRBJ1-1	CASDGTGRTEAFF	TGTGCCTCTGATGGGACAGGGCGGACTGAAGCTTTCTTT
TRBV9	TRBD2	-	18	TRBJ2-5	CASSNPETSGRGQETQYF	TGTGCCAGCAGTAACCCGGAGACTAGCGGGAGGGGCCAAGAGACCCAGTACTTC
TRBV27	-	-	14	TRBJ1-5	CASSVTGSNQPQHF	TGTGCCAGCAGTGTTACAGGGAGCAATCAGCCCCAGCATTTT
TRBV7-2	-	-	16	TRBJ2-1	CASSPLGSGAYNEQFF	TGTGCCAGCAGCCCGTTGGGTAGTGGCGCCTACAATGAGCAGTTCTTC
TRBV7-8	TRBD2	-	18	TRBJ2-3	CASSSRLAGGVVGDTQYF	TGTGCCAGCAGCTCCAGACTAGCGGGAGGGGTGGTCGGGGATACGCAGTATTTT